Below, 17 T cell receptor beta chains from the same sample are listed, as sequenced in a study of OX40 agonist ivuxolimab in advanced cancers. TCRdb keeps only in-frame clones here, not all; method: immunoSEQ multiplex PCR. The table has approximately 21,000 clones, 74% seen once. The sample in question was CD4+ or CD8+ T cells sorted from blood, obtained in a trial of the OX40 agonist ivuxolimab. The receptors shown here come from an adult with an advanced solid tumor such as melanoma, head and neck, liver or kidney cancer.

This clone was recorded once. The rearrangement uses TRBV27 and TRBJ2-2, with 7 bases matching TRBD1. CDR3 length equals 14 residues. Germline CDR1 and CDR2: MNHEY and SMNVEV (reference sequence). After removal of 3 bases from V and 6 bases from J, the junction contained 4 bases not matched to a gene. The CDR3 region has the DNA TGTGCCAGCAGTTTTTCAACAGGGGCCGGGGAGCTGTTTTTT. It specifies CASSFSTGAGELFF.

Here the CDR3 DNA reads TGCAGCGTTGAGGCAGATCTTAATGAGCAGTTCTTC. Its translation: CSVEADLNEQFF. The chain recombines TRBV29-1 with TRBJ2-1; D not resolved. Trimming left V 3 bases short and J 7 bases short, with 10 bases between. CDR3 length: 12 amino acids. The germline CDR1 and CDR2 sequences are SQVTM and ANQGSEA.

The chain joins TRBV6-5 to TRBJ2-1; D not resolved. Trimming removed 8 bases at V and 3 bases at J, with 11 bases between. The CDR3 loop spans 13 amino acids. CDR1 and CDR2 from the germline V gene are MNHEY and SVGAGI. This chain's CDR3 is CASAESYYNEQFF. For the CDR3, the DNA is TGTGCCAGCGCCGAGAGTTACTACAATGAGCAGTTCTTC.

By sample fraction, this clone is medium-sized. The V call is TRBV19, the J call TRBJ1-3; D ambiguous. V shed 10 bases and J shed 8 bases, with 12 bases lying between them. The germline gives CDR1 LNHDA, CDR2 SQIVND (reference sequence). The CDR3 consists of 11 residues. CDR3 bases: TGTGCCATCCCGGACCAGGACACCATATATTTT. This gives the protein CAIPDQDTIYF.

The chain employs TRBV4-1 and TRBJ2-2, with D unresolved. The germline V and J ends were trimmed by 0 bases and 1 base, with 6 bases remaining between them. The CDR3 is 15 amino acids. The V gene's germline CDR1 is MGHRA and CDR2 YSYEKL. CDR3: CASSQDDLNTGELFF. CDR3 sequence (DNA): TGCGCCAGCAGCCAAGATGACTTGAACACCGGGGAGCTGTTTTTT.

The chain employs TRBV28 and TRBJ2-5, with 9 bases identical to TRBD1. The assigned J gene may be wrong: the sequence end matches TRBJ2-7 better. This CDR3 region has 13 residues. Per germline, CDR1 MDHEN and CDR2 SYDVKM. This chain's CDR3 is CASSGTGIYEQYF. The CDR3, as DNA: TGTGCCAGCTCCGGGACAGGGATCTACGAGCAGTACTTC.

The genes are TRBV27 and TRBJ2-7; D unclear. This CDR3 is 13 amino acids long. Between the trimmed V and J ends, which lost 2 bases and 3 bases, there was a span of 8 bases. The V gene's germline CDR1 is MNHEY and CDR2 SMNVEV (reference sequence). The CDR3 bases are TGTGCCAGCAGTTTAGGCAGGTTCTACGAGCAGTACTTC. This translates into CASSLGRFYEQYF.

The chain couples TRBV1 to TRBJ1-6; TRBD1 is taken as the D call from the table, unchecked against the DNA. TRBV1 is labeled a pseudogene. This CDR3 has 15 amino acids. The CDR3 here is CTSSQLKTIRSPLHF. The CDR3 DNA sequence: TGCACCAGCAGCCAACTAAAGACAATAAGATCACCCCTCCACTTT.

V usage is TRBV28 and J usage is TRBJ1-1; D ambiguous. Germline CDR1 is MDHEN and CDR2 is SYDVKM. V was pared by 2 bases and J by 1 base, with 2 bases between. The CDR3 is 12 amino acids. CDR3 sequence: CASSLQNTEAFF. CDR3 coding DNA: TGTGCCAGCAGTTTACAGAACACTGAAGCTTTCTTT. Variable domain in full (rest from reference TRBV28 and TRBJ1-1): DVKVTQSSRYLVKRTGEKVFLECVQDMDHENMFWYRQDPGLGLRLIYFSYDVKMKEKGDIPEGYSVSREKKERFSLILESASTNQTSMYLCASSLQNTEAFFGQGTRLTVV.

A single count supports this clone. V gene TRBV27 combines with J gene TRBJ2-1, with TRBD2 matching 11 bases. Losses at the gene ends were 6 bases for V and 6 bases for J; bases not matched to a gene: 7. Germline V gene data show CDR1 as MNHEY and CDR2 as SMNVEV (reference sequence). The CDR3 consists of 15 residues. CDR3 in DNA: TGTGCCAGCAGATTAGTAGCGGGAGGGCCCAATGAGCAGTTCTTC. This codes for CASRLVAGGPNEQFF.

The V gene is TRBV27, the J gene TRBJ2-3; perhaps TRBD2 as D (6 bases). Germline V gives CDR1 MNHEY, CDR2 SMNVEV (reference sequence). The CDR3 runs to 14 residues. Trimming removed 7 bases at V and 2 bases at J, with 13 bases between. The CDR3, as DNA: TGTGCCAGCACACTTAGCGGCTCCACAGATACGCAGTATTTT. It yields the protein CASTLSGSTDTQYF.

The J gene is TRBJ2-3, the V gene TRBV27; the match to TRBD2 covers 9 bases. CDR1 and CDR2 from the germline V gene are MNHEY and SMNVEV (reference sequence). Trimming removed 4 bases from V and 4 bases from J; junction bases left unmatched: 9. The CDR3 is 16 residues long. In DNA, the CDR3 is TGTGCCAGCAGTTCCGGGATAGCGGGAGTGTCAGATACGCAGTATTTT. Its protein product is CASSSGIAGVSDTQYF.

This chain connects TRBV19 to TRBJ2-7; TRBD2 agrees at 11 bases. Germline V gene data show CDR1 as LNHDA and CDR2 as SQIVND (reference sequence). V was clipped by 4 bases and J by 5 bases; unmatched bases: 10. The CDR3 extends over 16 amino acids. The CDR3 DNA sequence: TGTGCCAGTAGTACTCTAGCGGGAGGCCTTAAGGACGAGCAGTACTTC. It translates to CASSTLAGGLKDEQYF.

This clone was seen only once. V gene TRBV7-8 combines with J gene TRBJ2-1; tentative D call: TRBD2 (6 bases). This CDR3 has 14 residues. Deletions cut 4 bases from V and 9 bases from J, with 16 bases between. Germline V gene sequence: CDR1 SGHVS, CDR2 FQNEAQ. This chain's CDR3 is CASSYLGGGGEQFF. CDR3 DNA: TGTGCCAGCAGCTACCTCGGGGGTGGAGGTGAGCAGTTCTTC. The full variable domain, its missing parts supplied by reference TRBV7-8 and TRBJ2-1, is GAGVSQSPRYKVAKRGQDVALRCDPISGHVSLFWYQQALGQGPEFLTYFQNEAQLDKSGLPSDRFFAERPEGSVSTLKIQRTQQEDSAVYLCASSYLGGGGEQFFGPGTRLTVL.

In nucleotides, the CDR3 is TGTGCCAGCAGCCCCAGGACAGGGGGCTCCTACAATGAGCAGTTCTTC. As protein: CASSPRTGGSYNEQFF. This chain links TRBV11-2 with TRBJ2-1, with 10 bases lining up with TRBD1. Losses at the gene ends were 5 bases for V and 0 bases for J; bases not matched to a gene: 4. The CDR3 extends over 16 amino acids. The germline V gene encodes CDR1 SGHAT and CDR2 FQNNGV.

The V and J genes are TRBV28 and TRBJ1-1, with TRBD1 as a possible D gene (5 bases). Germline CDR1 and CDR2: MDHEN and SYDVKM. CDR3 size: 14 residues. V lost 1 base and J 6 bases, leaving 12 bases between the germline ends. This CDR3 is CASSLFPPGAEAFF. The CDR3 DNA sequence: TGTGCCAGCAGTTTATTCCCCCCGGGGGCTGAAGCTTTCTTT.

The chain combines TRBV4-3 with TRBJ1-1; D uncertain. Germline V lookup: CDR1 LGHNA, CDR2 YSLEER. The CDR3 sequence is 13 residues long. V was clipped by 0 bases and J by 7 bases, with 9 bases between them. The CDR3 here is CASSQDGRVEAFF. In DNA, the CDR3 is TGCGCCAGCAGCCAAGATGGACGAGTTGAAGCTTTCTTT.